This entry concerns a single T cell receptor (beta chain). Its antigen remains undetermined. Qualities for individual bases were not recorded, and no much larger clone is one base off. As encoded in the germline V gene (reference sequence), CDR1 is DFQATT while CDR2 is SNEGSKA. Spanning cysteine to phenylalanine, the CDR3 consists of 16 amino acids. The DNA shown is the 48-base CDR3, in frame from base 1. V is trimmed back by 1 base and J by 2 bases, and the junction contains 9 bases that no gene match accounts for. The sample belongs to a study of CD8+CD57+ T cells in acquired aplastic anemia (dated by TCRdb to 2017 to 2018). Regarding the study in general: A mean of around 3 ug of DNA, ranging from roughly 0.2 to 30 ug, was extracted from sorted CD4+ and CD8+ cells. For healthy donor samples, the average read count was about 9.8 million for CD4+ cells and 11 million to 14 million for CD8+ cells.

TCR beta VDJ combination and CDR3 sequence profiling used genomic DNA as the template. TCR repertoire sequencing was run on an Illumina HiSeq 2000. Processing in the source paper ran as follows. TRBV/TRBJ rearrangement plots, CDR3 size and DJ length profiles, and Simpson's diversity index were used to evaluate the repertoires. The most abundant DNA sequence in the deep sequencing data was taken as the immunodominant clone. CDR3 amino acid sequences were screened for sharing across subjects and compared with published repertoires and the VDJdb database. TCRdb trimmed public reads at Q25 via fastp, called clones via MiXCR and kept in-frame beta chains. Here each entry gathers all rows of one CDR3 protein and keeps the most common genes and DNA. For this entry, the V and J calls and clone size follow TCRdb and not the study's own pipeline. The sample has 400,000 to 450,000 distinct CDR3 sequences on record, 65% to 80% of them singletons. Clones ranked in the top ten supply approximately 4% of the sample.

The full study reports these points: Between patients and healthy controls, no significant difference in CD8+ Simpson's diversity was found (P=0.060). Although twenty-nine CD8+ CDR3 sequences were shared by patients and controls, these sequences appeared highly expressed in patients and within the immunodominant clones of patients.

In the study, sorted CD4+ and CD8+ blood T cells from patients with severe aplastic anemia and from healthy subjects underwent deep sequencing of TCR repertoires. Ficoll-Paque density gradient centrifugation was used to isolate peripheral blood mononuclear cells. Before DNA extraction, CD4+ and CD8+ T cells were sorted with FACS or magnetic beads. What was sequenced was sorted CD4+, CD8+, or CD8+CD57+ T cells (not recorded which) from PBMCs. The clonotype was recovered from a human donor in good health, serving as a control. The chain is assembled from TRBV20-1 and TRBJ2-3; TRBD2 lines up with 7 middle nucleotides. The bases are TGCAGTGCTAGAGTGGGCGGGCGGGGGAACACAGATACGCAGTATTTT. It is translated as CSARVGGRGNTDTQYF.